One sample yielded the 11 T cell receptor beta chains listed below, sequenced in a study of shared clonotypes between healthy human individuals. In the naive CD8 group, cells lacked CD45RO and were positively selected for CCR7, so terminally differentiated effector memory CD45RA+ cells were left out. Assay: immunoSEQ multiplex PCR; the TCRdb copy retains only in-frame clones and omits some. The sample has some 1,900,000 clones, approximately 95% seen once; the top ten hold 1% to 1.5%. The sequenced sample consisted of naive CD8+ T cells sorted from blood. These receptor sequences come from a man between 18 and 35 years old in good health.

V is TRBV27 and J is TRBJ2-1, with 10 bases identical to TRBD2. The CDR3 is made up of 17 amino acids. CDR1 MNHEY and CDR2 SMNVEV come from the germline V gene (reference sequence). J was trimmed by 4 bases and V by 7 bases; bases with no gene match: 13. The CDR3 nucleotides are TGTGCCAGCATTGGTTTCGAGCGGGAGGGTCATTACAATGAGCAGTTCTTC. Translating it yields CASIGFEREGHYNEQFF.

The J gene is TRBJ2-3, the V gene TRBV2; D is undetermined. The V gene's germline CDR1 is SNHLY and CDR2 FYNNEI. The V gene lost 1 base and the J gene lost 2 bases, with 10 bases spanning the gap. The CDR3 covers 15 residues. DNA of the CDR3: TGTGCCAGCAGTGAAGGCAGAGTCTTCACAGATACGCAGTATTTT. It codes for CASSEGRVFTDTQYF.

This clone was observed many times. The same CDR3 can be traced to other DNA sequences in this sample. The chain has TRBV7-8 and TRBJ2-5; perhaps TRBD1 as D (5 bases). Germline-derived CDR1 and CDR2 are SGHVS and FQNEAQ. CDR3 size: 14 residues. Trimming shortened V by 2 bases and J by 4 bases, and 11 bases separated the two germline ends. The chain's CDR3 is CASSLSAGSETQYF. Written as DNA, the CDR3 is TGTGCCAGCAGCTTATCGGCAGGGTCAGAGACCCAGTACTTC.

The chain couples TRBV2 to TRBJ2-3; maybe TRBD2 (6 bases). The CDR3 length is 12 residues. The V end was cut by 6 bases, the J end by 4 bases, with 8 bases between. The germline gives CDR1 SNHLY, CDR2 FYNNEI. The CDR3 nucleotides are TGTGCCAGCAGGGAGGGCCCAGATACGCAGTATTTT. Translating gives CASREGPDTQYF. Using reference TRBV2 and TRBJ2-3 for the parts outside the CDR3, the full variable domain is EPEVTQTPSHQVTQMGQEVILRCVPISNHLYFYWYRQILGQKVEFLVSFYNNEISEKSEIFDDQFSVERPDGSNFTLKIRSTKLEDSAMYFCASREGPDTQYFGPGTRLTVL.

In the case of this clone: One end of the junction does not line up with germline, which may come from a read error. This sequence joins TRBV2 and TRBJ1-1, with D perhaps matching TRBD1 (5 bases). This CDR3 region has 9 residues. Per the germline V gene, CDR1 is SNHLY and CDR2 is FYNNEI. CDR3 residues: CASGDGRGF. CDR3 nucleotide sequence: TGTGCCAGCGGGGACGGGAGGGGCTTT.

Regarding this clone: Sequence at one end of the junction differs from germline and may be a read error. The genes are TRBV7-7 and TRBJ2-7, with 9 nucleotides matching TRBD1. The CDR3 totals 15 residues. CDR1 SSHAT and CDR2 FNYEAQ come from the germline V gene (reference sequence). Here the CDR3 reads CASSPGQGPLYEQYF. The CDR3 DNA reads TGTGCTAGCAGCCCAGGACAGGGGCCCCTCTACGAGCAGTACTTC.

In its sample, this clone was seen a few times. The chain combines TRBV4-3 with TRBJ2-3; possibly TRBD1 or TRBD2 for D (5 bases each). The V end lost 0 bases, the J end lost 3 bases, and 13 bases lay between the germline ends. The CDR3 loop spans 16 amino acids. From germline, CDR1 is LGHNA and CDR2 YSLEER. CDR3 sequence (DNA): TGCGCCAGCAGCCAAGATCCAGGGACCGGAACAGATACGCAGTATTTT. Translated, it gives CASSQDPGTGTDTQYF.

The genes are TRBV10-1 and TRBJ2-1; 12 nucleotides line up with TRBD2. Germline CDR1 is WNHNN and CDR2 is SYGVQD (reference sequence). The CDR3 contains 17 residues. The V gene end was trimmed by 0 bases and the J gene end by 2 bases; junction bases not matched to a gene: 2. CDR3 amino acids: CASSESTSGSAYNEQFF. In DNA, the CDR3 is TGCGCCAGCAGTGAGTCGACTAGCGGGAGTGCCTACAATGAGCAGTTCTTC.

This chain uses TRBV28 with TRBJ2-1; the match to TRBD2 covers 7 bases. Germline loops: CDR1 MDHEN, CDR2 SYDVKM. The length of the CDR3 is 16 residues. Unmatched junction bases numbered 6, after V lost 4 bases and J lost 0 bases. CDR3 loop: CASSSLREGSYNEQFF. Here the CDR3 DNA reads TGTGCCAGCAGTTCCCTCAGGGAGGGCTCCTACAATGAGCAGTTCTTC.

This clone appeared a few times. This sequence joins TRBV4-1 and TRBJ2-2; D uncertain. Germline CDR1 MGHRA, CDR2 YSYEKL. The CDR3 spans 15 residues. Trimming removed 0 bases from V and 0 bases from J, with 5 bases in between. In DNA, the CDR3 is TGCGCCAGCAGCCAAGATTCCACGAACACCGGGGAGCTGTTTTTT. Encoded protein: CASSQDSTNTGELFF.

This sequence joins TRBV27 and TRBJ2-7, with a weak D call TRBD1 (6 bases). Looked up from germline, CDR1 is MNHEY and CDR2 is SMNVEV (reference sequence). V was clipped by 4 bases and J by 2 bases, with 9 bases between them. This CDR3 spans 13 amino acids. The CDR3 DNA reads TGTGCCAGCAGTTACAGGGTTGCCTACGAGCAGTACTTC. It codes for CASSYRVAYEQYF.